The subject of this entry is one T cell receptor (beta chain). Its antigen is undetermined. The source of the sample is a study of cytomegalovirus exposure and HLA in healthy donors. Study in general: Per a later analysis, the approximately 600 first-cohort and some 110 validation repertoires shared one platform. Study results and caveats: In vitro confirmation showed three CMV-associated chains to be CMV antigen specific. Associated with cytomegalovirus, according to the listing, were fewer than 200 TCR beta chains. As was reported, the classifier diagnosed cytomegalovirus status with high specificity and sensitivity.

Produced via immunoSEQ multiplex PCR; TCRdb's table is partial and in-frame only. This sample has about 200,000 clones, with roughly 77% found just once. The receptor comes from a young woman in good health and CMV-seronegative. Material: PBMCs.

DNA of the CDR3: TGTGCCAGCAGCTTTAACTGGGGGCGCGTCACTGAAGCTTTCTTT. This encodes CASSFNWGRVTEAFF. The chain joins TRBV11-2 to TRBJ1-1, with D tentatively TRBD1 (6 bases). The germline CDR1 and CDR2 sequences are SGHAT and FQNNGV. The CDR3 totals 15 residues. V dropped 3 bases and J dropped 4 bases, with 15 bases sitting between them. The full variable domain, with the rest looked up from reference TRBV11-2 and TRBJ1-1, is EAGVAQSPRYKIIEKRQSVAFWCNPISGHATLYWYQQILGQGPKLLIQFQNNGVVDDSQLPKDRFSAERLKGVDSTLKIQPAKLEDSAVYLCASSFNWGRVTEAFFGQGTRLTVV.